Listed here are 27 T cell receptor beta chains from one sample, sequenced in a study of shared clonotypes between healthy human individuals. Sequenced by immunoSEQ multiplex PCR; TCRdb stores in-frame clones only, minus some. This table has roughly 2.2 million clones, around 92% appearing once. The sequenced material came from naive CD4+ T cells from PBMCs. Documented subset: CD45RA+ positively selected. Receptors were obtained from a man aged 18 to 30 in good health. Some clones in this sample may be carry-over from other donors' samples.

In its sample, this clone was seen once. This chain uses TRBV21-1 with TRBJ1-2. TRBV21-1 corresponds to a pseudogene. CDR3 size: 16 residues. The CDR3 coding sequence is TGTGCCAGCAGCACCTCGCGCCCGAGGACCTATGGTGGCTACACCTTC. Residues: CASSTSRPRTYGGYTF.

CDR3 sequence: CASSLVRAGNTIYF. DNA of the CDR3: TGTGCCAGCAGTTTAGTCAGGGCTGGAAACACCATATATTTT. The V gene is TRBV28, the J gene TRBJ1-3, with a tentative D call TRBD1 (5 bases). This CDR3 contains 14 residues. CDR1 is MDHEN and CDR2 is SYDVKM in the germline V gene. V was shortened by 2 bases and J by 2 bases, with 7 bases between the two germline ends.

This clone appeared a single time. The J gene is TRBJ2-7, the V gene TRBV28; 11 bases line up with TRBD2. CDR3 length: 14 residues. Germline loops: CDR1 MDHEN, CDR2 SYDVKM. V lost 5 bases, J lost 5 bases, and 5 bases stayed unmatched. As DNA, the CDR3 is TGTGCCAGCAGTATAGCGGGAGGGCCCCACGAGCAGTACTTC. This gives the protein CASSIAGGPHEQYF. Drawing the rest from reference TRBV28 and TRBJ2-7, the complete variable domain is DVKVTQSSRYLVKRTGEKVFLECVQDMDHENMFWYRQDPGLGLRLIYFSYDVKMKEKGDIPEGYSVSREKKERFSLILESASTNQTSMYLCASSIAGGPHEQYFGPGTRLTVT.

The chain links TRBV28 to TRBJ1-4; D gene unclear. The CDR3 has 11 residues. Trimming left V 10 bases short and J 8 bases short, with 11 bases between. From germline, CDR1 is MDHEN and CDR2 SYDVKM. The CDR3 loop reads CATKSAEKLFF. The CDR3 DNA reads TGTGCCACTAAATCGGCGGAAAAACTGTTTTTT. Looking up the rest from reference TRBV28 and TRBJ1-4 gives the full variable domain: DVKVTQSSRYLVKRTGEKVFLECVQDMDHENMFWYRQDPGLGLRLIYFSYDVKMKEKGDIPEGYSVSREKKERFSLILESASTNQTSMYLCATKSAEKLFFGSGTQLSVL.

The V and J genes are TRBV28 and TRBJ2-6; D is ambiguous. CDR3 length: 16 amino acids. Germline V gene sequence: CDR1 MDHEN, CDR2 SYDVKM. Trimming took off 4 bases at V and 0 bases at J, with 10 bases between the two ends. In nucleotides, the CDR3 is TGTGCCAGCAGTTCCCAACCTTACTCTGGGGCCAACGTCCTGACTTTC. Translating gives CASSSQPYSGANVLTF.

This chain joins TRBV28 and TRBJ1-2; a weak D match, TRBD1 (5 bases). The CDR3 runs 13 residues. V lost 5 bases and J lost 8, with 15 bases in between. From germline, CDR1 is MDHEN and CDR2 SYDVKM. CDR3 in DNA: TGTGCCAGCAGTGTTCAGAGGGGTTGGGGCTACACCTTC. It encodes CASSVQRGWGYTF.

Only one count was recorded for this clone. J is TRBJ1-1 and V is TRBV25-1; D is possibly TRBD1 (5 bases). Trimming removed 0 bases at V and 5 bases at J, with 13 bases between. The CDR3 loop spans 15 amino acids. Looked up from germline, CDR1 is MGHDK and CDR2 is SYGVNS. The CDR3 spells CASSEYDSPTTEAFF. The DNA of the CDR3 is TGTGCCAGCAGTGAATACGACAGCCCGACGACTGAAGCTTTCTTT.

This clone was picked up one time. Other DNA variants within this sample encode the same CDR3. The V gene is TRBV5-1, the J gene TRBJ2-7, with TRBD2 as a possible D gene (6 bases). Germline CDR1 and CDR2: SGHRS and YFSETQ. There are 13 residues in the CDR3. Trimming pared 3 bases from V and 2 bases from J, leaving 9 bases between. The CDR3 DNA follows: TGCGCCAGCAGCTACGGGACTCCCTACGAGCAGTACTTC. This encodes CASSYGTPYEQYF.

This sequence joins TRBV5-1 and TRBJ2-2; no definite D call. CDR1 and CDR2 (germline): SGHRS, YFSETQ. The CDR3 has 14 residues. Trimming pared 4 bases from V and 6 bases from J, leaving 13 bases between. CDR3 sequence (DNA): TGCGCCAGCAGCCTGACGACTGGGGCCGGGGAGCTGTTTTTT. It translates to CASSLTTGAGELFF.

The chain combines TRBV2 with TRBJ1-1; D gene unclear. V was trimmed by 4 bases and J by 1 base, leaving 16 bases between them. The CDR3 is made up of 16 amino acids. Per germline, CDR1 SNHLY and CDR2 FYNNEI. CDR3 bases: TGTGCCAGCAGTGGAGATCTACAGAGCCCGAACACTGAAGCTTTCTTT. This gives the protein CASSGDLQSPNTEAFF.

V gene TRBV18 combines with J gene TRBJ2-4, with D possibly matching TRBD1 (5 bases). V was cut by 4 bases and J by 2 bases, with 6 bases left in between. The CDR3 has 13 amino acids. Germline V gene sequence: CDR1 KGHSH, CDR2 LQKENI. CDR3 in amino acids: CASSQGSKNIQYF. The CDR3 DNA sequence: TGTGCCAGCTCACAGGGGTCCAAAAACATTCAGTACTTC.

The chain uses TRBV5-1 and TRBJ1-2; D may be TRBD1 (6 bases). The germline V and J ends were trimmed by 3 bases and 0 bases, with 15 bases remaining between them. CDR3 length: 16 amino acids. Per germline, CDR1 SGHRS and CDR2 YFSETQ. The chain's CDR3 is CASSWNAGQPNYGYTF. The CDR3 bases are TGCGCCAGCAGCTGGAACGCCGGACAGCCTAACTATGGCTACACCTTC.

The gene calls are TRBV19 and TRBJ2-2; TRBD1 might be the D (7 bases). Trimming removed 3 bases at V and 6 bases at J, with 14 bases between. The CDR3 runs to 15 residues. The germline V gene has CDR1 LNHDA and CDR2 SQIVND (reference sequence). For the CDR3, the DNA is TGTGCCAGTAGTATGACAGGGAGGAGGGCCGGGGAGCTGTTTTTT. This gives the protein CASSMTGRRAGELFF.

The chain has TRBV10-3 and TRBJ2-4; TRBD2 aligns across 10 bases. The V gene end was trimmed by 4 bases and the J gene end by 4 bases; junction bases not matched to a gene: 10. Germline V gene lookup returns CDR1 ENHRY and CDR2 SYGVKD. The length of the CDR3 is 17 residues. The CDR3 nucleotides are TGTGCCATCAGTGGCGGACTAGCGGAGAAGGGGAAAAACATTCAGTACTTC. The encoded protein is CAISGGLAEKGKNIQYF.

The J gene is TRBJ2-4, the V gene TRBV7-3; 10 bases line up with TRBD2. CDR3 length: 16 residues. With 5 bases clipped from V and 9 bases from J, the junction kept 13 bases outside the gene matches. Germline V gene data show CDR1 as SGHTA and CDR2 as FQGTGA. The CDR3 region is CASSPRSGRDAGIQYF. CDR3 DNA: TGTGCCAGCAGCCCCCGCAGCGGGAGGGATGCTGGCATTCAGTACTTC.

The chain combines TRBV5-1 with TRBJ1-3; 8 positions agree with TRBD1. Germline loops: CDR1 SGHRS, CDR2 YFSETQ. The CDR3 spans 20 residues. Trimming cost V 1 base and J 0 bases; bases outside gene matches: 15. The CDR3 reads CASSLRATGALLASGNTIYF. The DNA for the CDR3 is TGCGCCAGCAGCTTGCGTGCGACAGGGGCACTCCTAGCCTCTGGAAACACCATATATTTT.

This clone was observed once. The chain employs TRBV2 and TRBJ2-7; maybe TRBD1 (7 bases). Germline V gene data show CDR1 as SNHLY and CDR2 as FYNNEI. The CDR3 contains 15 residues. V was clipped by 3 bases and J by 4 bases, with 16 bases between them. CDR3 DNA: TGTGCCAGCAGTGAGGGGGGAAAACAGGGGTACGAGCAGTACTTC. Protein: CASSEGGKQGYEQYF.

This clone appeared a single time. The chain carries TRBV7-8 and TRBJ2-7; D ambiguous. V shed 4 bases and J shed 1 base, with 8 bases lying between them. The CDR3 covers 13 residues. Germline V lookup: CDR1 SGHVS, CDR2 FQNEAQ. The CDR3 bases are TGTGCCAGCAGCTACCGGCCATCCTACGAGCAGTACTTC. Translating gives CASSYRPSYEQYF.

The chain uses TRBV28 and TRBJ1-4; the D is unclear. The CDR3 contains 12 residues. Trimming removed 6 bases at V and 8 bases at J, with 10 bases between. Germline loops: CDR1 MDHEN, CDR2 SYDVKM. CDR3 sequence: CASSLQREKLFF. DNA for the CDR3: TGTGCCAGCAGCCTGCAGAGGGAAAAACTGTTTTTT.

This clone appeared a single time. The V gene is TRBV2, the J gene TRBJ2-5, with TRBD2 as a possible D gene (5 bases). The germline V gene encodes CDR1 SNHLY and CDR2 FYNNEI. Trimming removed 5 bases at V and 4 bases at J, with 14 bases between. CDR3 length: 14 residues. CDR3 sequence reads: CASSSFGVRETQYF. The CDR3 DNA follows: TGTGCCAGCAGTAGCTTCGGGGTCCGAGAGACCCAGTACTTC.

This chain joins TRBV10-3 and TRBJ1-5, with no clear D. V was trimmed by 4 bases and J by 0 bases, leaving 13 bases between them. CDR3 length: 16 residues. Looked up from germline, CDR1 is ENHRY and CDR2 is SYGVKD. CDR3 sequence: CAISGSWTYSNQPQHF. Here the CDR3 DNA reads TGTGCCATCAGTGGGAGTTGGACTTATAGCAATCAGCCCCAGCATTTT.

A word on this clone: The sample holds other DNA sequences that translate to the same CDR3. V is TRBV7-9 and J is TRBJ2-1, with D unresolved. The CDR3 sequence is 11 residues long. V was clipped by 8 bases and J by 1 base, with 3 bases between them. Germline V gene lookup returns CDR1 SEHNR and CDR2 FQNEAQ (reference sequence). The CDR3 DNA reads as TGTGCCAGCGGATCCTACAATGAGCAGTTCTTC. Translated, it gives CASGSYNEQFF. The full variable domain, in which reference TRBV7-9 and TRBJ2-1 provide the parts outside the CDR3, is DTGVSQNPRHKITKRGQNVTFRCDPISEHNRLYWYRQTLGQGPEFLTYFQNEAQLEKSRLLSDRFSAERPKGSFSTLEIQRTEQGDSAMYLCASGSYNEQFFGPGTRLTVL.

CDR3 in amino acids: CASSPYRASGNTIYF. DNA of the CDR3: TGTGCCAGTAGTCCCTACAGGGCCTCTGGAAACACCATATATTTT. The chain recombines TRBV19 with TRBJ1-3; tentative D call: TRBD1 (6 bases). The CDR3 is 15 amino acids. The ends were cut back, 5 bases at V and 0 bases at J, with 11 bases in the middle. CDR1 and CDR2 from the germline V gene are LNHDA and SQIVND (reference sequence).

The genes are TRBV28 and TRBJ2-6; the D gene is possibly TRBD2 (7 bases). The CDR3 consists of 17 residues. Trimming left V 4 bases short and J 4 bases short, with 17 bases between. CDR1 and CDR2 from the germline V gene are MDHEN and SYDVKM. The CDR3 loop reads CASSSGGLSPGANVLTF. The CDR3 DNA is TGTGCCAGCAGTTCGGGGGGCTTATCTCCCGGGGCCAACGTCCTGACTTTC.

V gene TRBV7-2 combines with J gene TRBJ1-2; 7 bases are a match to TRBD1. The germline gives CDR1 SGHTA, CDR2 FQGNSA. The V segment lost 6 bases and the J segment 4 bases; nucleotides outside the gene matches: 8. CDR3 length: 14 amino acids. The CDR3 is CASRHRDRLYGYTF. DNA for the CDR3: TGTGCCAGCAGACACCGGGACAGACTCTATGGCTACACCTTC.

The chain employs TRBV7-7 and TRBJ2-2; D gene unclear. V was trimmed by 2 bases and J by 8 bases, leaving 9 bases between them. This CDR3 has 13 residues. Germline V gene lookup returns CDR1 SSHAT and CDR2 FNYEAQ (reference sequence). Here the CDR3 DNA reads TGTGCCAGCAGCTTATTACGAGATGGGGAGCTGTTTTTT. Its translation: CASSLLRDGELFF.

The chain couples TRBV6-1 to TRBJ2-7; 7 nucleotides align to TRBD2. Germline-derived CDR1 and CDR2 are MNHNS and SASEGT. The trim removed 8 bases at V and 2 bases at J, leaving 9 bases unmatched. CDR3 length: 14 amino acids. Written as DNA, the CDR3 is TGTGCCAGCGGGAGGGGACGTCTTGCCTACGAGCAGTACTTC. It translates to CASGRGRLAYEQYF.